The present T cell receptor (beta chain) was sequenced within a study of neurological immune-mediated disorders. The CDR3 consists of 13 residues. The germline gives CDR1 DFQATT, CDR2 SNEGSKA (reference sequence). This clonotype was recorded many times. Stated time point: longitudinal time-point 3. TCRdb reanalysed the 5' RACE reads using MiXCR and keeps one entry per CDR3 protein. The sample lists about 53,000 distinct CDR3 sequences, 6.5% to 8.5% occurring once. This TCR was sampled from a woman in her thirties or forties in good health. The V call is TRBV20-1, the J call TRBJ2-5; perhaps TRBD2 as D (6 bases). The material sequenced was PBMCs. In DNA, the CDR3 is TGCAGCGCGTCCGGGACTTACCAAGAGACCCAGTACTTC. It specifies CSASGTYQETQYF.